A single sample is the source of the 25 T cell receptor beta chains below, sequenced in a study of sequential checkpoint blockade in melanoma. Some clones are missing from TCRdb's copy, which holds only in-frame ones; the method was immunoSEQ multiplex PCR. Here the sample spans about 20,000 clones, around 75% being singletons. The treatment was: randomized to nivolumab then ipilimumab (arm A) or the reverse (arm B). This specimen was CD8+ T cells sorted from blood (inferred from file names), taken from a patient given nivolumab and ipilimumab in sequence. The receptors were sampled from a human donor with melanoma.

The chain carries TRBV7-9 and TRBJ2-7; TRBD1 matches 9 bases. From germline, CDR1 is SEHNR and CDR2 FQNEAQ (reference sequence). The V segment lost 3 bases and the J segment 2 bases; nucleotides outside the gene matches: 5. This CDR3 is 15 amino acids long. This chain's CDR3 is CASSFGTGLTYEQYF. In nucleotides, the CDR3 is TGTGCCAGCAGCTTCGGGACAGGGCTAACCTACGAGCAGTACTTC.

This chain connects TRBV5-1 to TRBJ2-2; tentatively, D is TRBD2 (6 bases). This CDR3 has 18 amino acids. The ends were cut back, 3 bases at V and 1 base at J, with 19 bases in the middle. From germline, CDR1 is SGHRS and CDR2 YFSETQ. CDR3 residues: CASSSHPRRGLNTGELFF. The CDR3 nucleotides are TGCGCCAGCAGCTCGCACCCTAGGAGGGGCCTGAACACCGGGGAGCTGTTTTTT.

This rearrangement joins TRBV2 to TRBJ2-7; D is possibly TRBD2 (6 bases). This CDR3 spans 13 amino acids. The germline V gene has CDR1 SNHLY and CDR2 FYNNEI. V gave up 9 bases and J gave up 0 bases, with 12 bases separating them. CDR3 nucleotide sequence: TGTGCCAGGTCGGGCGGGGCCTCCTACGAGCAGTACTTC. It yields the protein CARSGGASYEQYF.

This rearrangement joins TRBV28 to TRBJ2-2, with 7 bases identical to TRBD1. J lost 5 bases, V lost 5 bases, and 14 bases had no gene match. CDR3 length equals 17 residues. Germline V gives CDR1 MDHEN, CDR2 SYDVKM. CDR3 coding DNA: TGTGCCAGCAGTCCGACATTTAAGGGGGCTTGGACCGGGGAGCTGTTTTTT. Its translation: CASSPTFKGAWTGELFF.

V and J are TRBV27 and TRBJ1-1; no clear D gene. This CDR3 has 17 amino acids. CDR1 and CDR2 from the germline V gene are MNHEY and SMNVEV (reference sequence). The V and J ends lost 5 bases and 0 bases respectively, with 19 bases between them. The CDR3 loop reads CASSLTQNPTLNTEAFF. In nucleotides, the CDR3 is TGTGCCAGCAGTCTCACACAGAATCCTACGTTGAACACTGAAGCTTTCTTT.

This chain joins TRBV28 and TRBJ2-4; TRBD2 is a possible D gene (6 bases). The V and J ends lost 4 bases and 4 bases respectively, with 11 bases between them. Per the germline V gene, CDR1 is MDHEN and CDR2 is SYDVKM. CDR3 length equals 14 residues. CDR3 sequence: CASSWRLEKNIQYF. In nucleotides, the CDR3 is TGTGCCAGCAGTTGGCGACTAGAAAAAAACATTCAGTACTTC.

The CDR3 sequence: CASSSEAHRDYGYTF. The CDR3 nucleotides are TGTGCCAGCAGTTCCGAGGCTCACAGGGACTATGGCTACACCTTC. The V and J genes are TRBV27 and TRBJ1-2; D might be TRBD1 (6 bases). CDR3 length equals 15 residues. Trimming left V 4 bases short and J 3 bases short, with 15 bases between. Germline CDR1 is MNHEY and CDR2 is SMNVEV (reference sequence).

This clone was counted between two and nine times. The rearrangement uses TRBV5-8 and TRBJ1-5; 7 bases are shared with TRBD1. The CDR3 contains 16 residues. The V gene's germline CDR1 is SGHTS and CDR2 YDEGEE. The junction had 6 bases not matched to a gene; V was cut back by 1 base and J by 2 bases. CDR3 bases: TGTGCCAGCAGCTTGCTAACAGGGGTAGGCAATCAGCCCCAGCATTTT. Protein sequence: CASSLLTGVGNQPQHF.

The table lists this clone with a few counts. The chain carries TRBV4-3 and TRBJ2-7; TRBD2 might be the D (5 bases). The CDR3 runs to 16 residues. The V end was cut by 0 bases, the J end by 2 bases, with 14 bases between. Germline V CDR1 and CDR2: LGHNA, YSLEER. CDR3: CASSQEYAGRTYEQYF. In nucleotides, the CDR3 is TGCGCCAGCAGCCAAGAATATGCGGGTCGAACCTACGAGCAGTACTTC.

The V call is TRBV5-6, the J call TRBJ2-2; weak D call: TRBD2 (6 bases). CDR1 is SGHDT, CDR2 YYEEEE, per germline. Trimming pared 2 bases from V and 6 bases from J, leaving 8 bases between. This CDR3 comprises 13 residues. The CDR3 sequence is CASSFGGPGELFF. CDR3 bases: TGTGCCAGCAGCTTCGGGGGACCCGGGGAGCTGTTTTTT.

This rearrangement joins TRBV4-2 to TRBJ1-3; 9 bases agree with TRBD1. The length of the CDR3 is 19 residues. V trimming: 0 bases; J trimming: 1 base; junction bases outside the gene matches: 10. The germline V gene encodes CDR1 LGHNA and CDR2 YNFKEQ. The CDR3 DNA follows: TGTGCCAGCAGCCAAGAATTTACAGGGGGCGTGATATCTGGAAACACCATATATTTT. As protein: CASSQEFTGGVISGNTIYF.

J is TRBJ2-7 and V is TRBV30; 11 bases map to TRBD2. Germline loops: CDR1 GTSNPN, CDR2 SVGIG (reference sequence). CDR3 length: 13 amino acids. V lost 8 bases, J lost 4 bases, and 7 bases stayed unmatched. The CDR3 nucleotides read TGTGCCGGAGCTCCTAGCGGGAGGTACGAGCAGTACTTC. It specifies CAGAPSGRYEQYF.

The chain employs TRBV27 and TRBJ2-1; 7 bases are shared with TRBD2. Germline CDR1 reads MNHEY; CDR2 reads SMNVEV (reference sequence). Trimming at V came to 9 bases and at J to 4 bases, leaving 12 bases not matched to a gene. This CDR3 has 15 residues. The CDR3 here is CASNAGTTAYNEQFF. Written as DNA, the CDR3 is TGTGCCAGTAATGCGGGGACTACCGCTTACAATGAGCAGTTCTTC.

This clone was seen once. The chain is built from TRBV7-2 and TRBJ2-7; D perhaps matches TRBD2 (6 bases). The CDR3 covers 17 residues. Trimming removed 1 base from V and 4 bases from J, with 20 bases in between. Germline CDR1 is SGHTA and CDR2 is FQGNSA. CDR3 protein: CASSLEDAREGLYEQYF. CDR3 sequence (DNA): TGTGCCAGCAGCTTAGAAGACGCGCGGGAAGGCTTATACGAGCAGTACTTC. Based on the CDR3 plus reference TRBV7-2 and TRBJ2-7, the full variable domain is GAGVSQSPSNKVTEKGKDVELRCDPISGHTALYWYRQSLGQGLEFLIYFQGNSAPDKSGLPSDRFSAERTGGSVSTLTIQRTQQEDSAVYLCASSLEDAREGLYEQYFGPGTRLTVT.

This clone was seen a handful of times. The CDR3 loop is CASGEQGGGPAEQYF. The DNA of the CDR3 is TGTGCCAGCGGCGAACAGGGCGGGGGGCCGGCCGAGCAGTACTTC. V is TRBV6-1 and J is TRBJ2-7; TRBD2 matches 8 bases. This CDR3 contains 15 residues. V shed 8 bases and J 6 bases; nucleotides not matched to a gene: 15. Germline assignment: CDR1 MNHNS and CDR2 SASEGT.

This clone was observed a few times. In the same sample, other DNA sequences code for this CDR3. The chain uses TRBV6-5 and TRBJ1-2; 9 bases are a match to TRBD1. Germline-derived CDR1 and CDR2 are MNHEY and SVGAGI. J lost 6 bases, V lost 5 bases, and 10 bases had no gene match. The CDR3 length is 15 residues. CDR3 in DNA: TGTGCCAGCAGTACGCGGACAGGGGAGGCAAATGGCTACACCTTC. Translating it yields CASSTRTGEANGYTF.

The genes are TRBV11-2 and TRBJ2-2, with D perhaps matching TRBD1 (6 bases). Germline CDR1 reads SGHAT; CDR2 reads FQNNGV. The V and J ends lost 1 base and 2 bases respectively, with 11 bases between them. CDR3 size: 16 residues. The CDR3 sequence: CASSLGQGPNTGELFF. The DNA for the CDR3 is TGTGCCAGCAGCTTAGGTCAGGGGCCCAACACCGGGGAGCTGTTTTTT. The variable domain in full, with the rest retrieved from reference TRBV11-2 and TRBJ2-2, is EAGVAQSPRYKIIEKRQSVAFWCNPISGHATLYWYQQILGQGPKLLIQFQNNGVVDDSQLPKDRFSAERLKGVDSTLKIQPAKLEDSAVYLCASSLGQGPNTGELFFGEGSRLTVL.

The chain combines TRBV7-9 with TRBJ2-7; 7 bases map to TRBD2. Germline V gives CDR1 SEHNR, CDR2 FQNEAQ (reference sequence). After removal of 4 bases from V and 6 bases from J, the junction contained 6 bases not matched to a gene. This CDR3 is built from 13 residues. The DNA of the CDR3 is TGTGCCAGCAGCTACCCCGGGGGGTCCGAGCAGTACTTC. Its translation: CASSYPGGSEQYF.

The CDR3 here is CASSYSRTGGTEAFF. The CDR3, as DNA: TGTGCCAGCAGTTACTCGAGGACAGGGGGCACTGAAGCTTTCTTT. This sequence joins TRBV6-5 and TRBJ1-1; 10 nucleotides align to TRBD1. The CDR3 has 15 residues. Trimming at V came to 0 bases and at J to 4 bases, leaving 2 bases not matched to a gene. Germline-derived CDR1 and CDR2 are MNHEY and SVGAGI.

This clone was counted a few times. The chain carries TRBV10-2 and TRBJ2-1, with TRBD2 matching over 9 bases. This CDR3 contains 14 residues. In germline, CDR1 is WSHSY, CDR2 SAAADI. Germline trimming cut 7 bases from V and 10 bases from J; bases unmatched to any gene: 11. CDR3 loop: CASIPGGGVREQFF. The DNA for the CDR3 is TGCGCCAGCATTCCCGGCGGGGGGGTTCGCGAGCAGTTCTTC.

This clone was found once. The chain uses TRBV2 and TRBJ2-5, with 11 bases aligning to TRBD1. The J call is uncertain, as TRBJ2-7 better fits the DNA end. Germline values: CDR1 SNHLY, CDR2 FYNNEI. This CDR3 has 14 residues. CDR3 loop: CASSPDRGLDEQYF. CDR3 DNA: TGTGCCAGCAGTCCGGACAGGGGGCTCGACGAGCAGTACTTC.

The chain joins TRBV4-1 to TRBJ2-4; maybe TRBD2 (6 bases). Germline V gives CDR1 MGHRA, CDR2 YSYEKL. The CDR3 extends over 16 amino acids. The ends were cut back, 0 bases at V and 6 bases at J, with 15 bases in the middle. The CDR3 protein is CASSQDGGYGGNIQYF. CDR3 DNA sequence: TGCGCCAGCAGCCAAGACGGGGGATACGGGGGAAACATTCAGTACTTC.

The chain joins TRBV5-1 to TRBJ2-7; weak D call: TRBD2 (5 bases). V shed 0 bases and J shed 2 bases, with 15 bases lying between them. The CDR3 is 16 amino acids. Germline CDR1 is SGHRS and CDR2 is YFSETQ. DNA of the CDR3: TGCGCCAGCAGCTTGGCCACTGGACTCGGCACCTACGAGCAGTACTTC. As protein: CASSLATGLGTYEQYF.

V is TRBV9 and J is TRBJ2-2; possibly TRBD2 for D (7 bases). V was pared by 3 bases and J by 5 bases, with 14 bases between. Looked up from germline, CDR1 is SGDLS and CDR2 is YYNGEE. The CDR3 consists of 15 residues. Here the CDR3 reads CASSELRGGTGELFF. The CDR3 bases are TGTGCCAGCAGCGAACTAAGGGGGGGGACCGGGGAGCTGTTTTTT.

The chain combines TRBV4-1 with TRBJ2-7; TRBD1 matches at 7 bases. V lost 0 bases and J lost 5; bases outside the gene matches: 7. This CDR3 contains 15 residues. CDR1 and CDR2 from the germline V gene are MGHRA and YSYEKL. CDR3 sequence reads: CASSQERTGRNEQYF. The DNA of the CDR3 is TGCGCCAGCAGCCAAGAGAGGACAGGCCGGAACGAGCAGTACTTC.